The 19 T cell receptor beta chains given below trace back to one sample, sequenced in a study of blood T cell repertoires in COVID-19. Here immunoSEQ multiplex PCR was the method, and the copy in TCRdb shows in-frame clones only, minus some. The table has some 160,000 clones, around 77% seen once. What was sequenced was peripheral blood. These receptors were obtained from a man between 65 and 80 years old with active or convalescent COVID-19.

This clone has just one count. The rearrangement links TRBV7-9 to TRBJ2-6, with TRBD2 as a possible D gene (6 bases). The V gene's germline CDR1 is SEHNR and CDR2 FQNEAQ (reference sequence). The CDR3 has 15 residues. V was trimmed by 5 bases and J by 2 bases, leaving 10 bases between them. This CDR3 reads CASSRRGPGANVLTF. The CDR3 nucleotides are TGTGCCAGCAGCCGGCGGGGTCCTGGGGCCAACGTCCTGACTTTC.

This chain connects TRBV27 to TRBJ2-1, with a weak D call TRBD1 (6 bases). Trimming took 2 bases from V and 4 from J, leaving 12 bases between them. CDR3 length equals 15 residues. The germline V gene encodes CDR1 MNHEY and CDR2 SMNVEV (reference sequence). CDR3 in amino acids: CASSLKGEIYNEQFF. The CDR3 region has the DNA TGTGCCAGCAGTTTAAAGGGGGAAATATACAATGAGCAGTTCTTC.

V gene TRBV4-2 combines with J gene TRBJ2-3, with TRBD2 matching 10 bases. CDR1 is LGHNA, CDR2 YNFKEQ, per germline. With 1 base clipped from V and 10 bases from J, the junction kept 17 bases outside the gene matches. The CDR3 runs 18 residues. The CDR3 is CASSQGGASGGLVSAQYF. DNA for the CDR3: TGTGCCAGCAGCCAAGGGGGGGCTAGCGGGGGCCTTGTCTCTGCGCAGTATTTT.

The V call is TRBV7-3, the J call TRBJ2-1; possible D gene TRBD2, 6 bases. The V gene lost 1 base and the J gene lost 0 bases, with 10 bases spanning the gap. This CDR3 is built from 16 residues. Germline assignment: CDR1 SGHTA and CDR2 FQGTGA. The CDR3 coding sequence is TGTGCCAGCAGCTTAATGGCCGGGAGCTCCTACAATGAGCAGTTCTTC. Encoded protein: CASSLMAGSSYNEQFF.

The V gene is TRBV9, the J gene TRBJ1-2; D remains ambiguous. CDR1 is SGDLS and CDR2 is YYNGEE in the germline V gene. V was clipped by 1 base and J by 8 bases, with 18 bases between them. The CDR3 is made up of 15 amino acids. CDR3 nucleotides: TGTGCCAGCAGCGTACAGAACAGCAACCCTCTAGGCTACACCTTC. Protein: CASSVQNSNPLGYTF.

This clone was found a few times. The rearrangement links TRBV6-5 to TRBJ1-1; 7 nucleotides line up with TRBD1. The trim removed 6 bases at V and 1 base at J, leaving 8 bases unmatched. Germline V gives CDR1 MNHEY, CDR2 SVGAGI. This CDR3 comprises 15 residues. The CDR3 spells CASSRMTGRNTEAFF. Written as DNA, the CDR3 is TGTGCCAGCAGCCGGATGACAGGGAGGAACACTGAAGCTTTCTTT.

This rearrangement joins TRBV6-2 or TRBV6-3 to TRBJ2-3, with 10 nucleotides matching TRBD2. Per the germline V gene, CDR1 is MNHEY and CDR2 is SVGEGT. With 0 bases clipped from V and 6 bases from J, the junction kept 9 bases outside the gene matches. This CDR3 has 17 residues. CDR3 sequence (DNA): TGTGCCAGCAGTTACTCCGCACTTCTAGCGGGAGACGATACGCAGTATTTT. It encodes CASSYSALLAGDDTQYF.

The chain has TRBV6-1 and TRBJ1-1; D call uncertain. Between the trimmed V and J ends, which lost 3 bases and 13 bases, there was a span of 15 bases. CDR1 MNHNS and CDR2 SASEGT come from the germline V gene. The CDR3 has 12 residues. The CDR3 region is CASSEGSERGFF. The CDR3 DNA sequence: TGTGCCAGCAGTGAGGGCAGCGAGCGGGGTTTCTTT.

The chain combines TRBV4-1 with TRBJ2-1; 7 bases align to TRBD2. Germline CDR1 and CDR2: MGHRA and YSYEKL. Trimming at V came to 2 bases and at J to 3 bases, leaving 16 bases not matched to a gene. The CDR3 covers 19 residues. The CDR3 DNA follows: TGCGCCAGCAGCCAAAGAGGGATCCAGCGGGGATCCCTCTACAATGAGCAGTTCTTC. Protein sequence: CASSQRGIQRGSLYNEQFF.

Details on this clone: Additional DNA sequences in this sample encode the identical CDR3. The CDR3 DNA reads TGTGCCAGCAGAGCTGATGGTCGGGGGGCGGGGGAGCAGTACTTC. It codes for CASRADGRGAGEQYF. The rearrangement links TRBV25-1 to TRBJ2-7, with a weak D call TRBD2 (7 bases). This CDR3 is 15 amino acids long. V dropped 6 bases and J dropped 7 bases, with 22 bases sitting between them. CDR1 and CDR2 from the germline V gene are MGHDK and SYGVNS.

The V call is TRBV5-1, the J call TRBJ2-3; 8 positions agree with TRBD2. Trimming at V came to 4 bases and at J to 3 bases, leaving 7 bases not matched to a gene. Germline values: CDR1 SGHRS, CDR2 YFSETQ. The CDR3 contains 15 residues. The CDR3 is CASSPGTRDTDTQYF. CDR3 DNA: TGCGCCAGCAGCCCCGGGACTAGAGATACAGATACGCAGTATTTT.

This clone was found once. The J gene is TRBJ1-4, the V gene TRBV30; D unclear. The CDR3 loop spans 12 amino acids. In germline, CDR1 is GTSNPN, CDR2 SVGIG (reference sequence). V was cut by 5 bases and J by 8 bases, with 12 bases left in between. This CDR3 reads CAWGVRREKLFF. The CDR3 DNA follows: TGTGCCTGGGGGGTTCGGAGGGAAAAACTGTTTTTT.

This clone was counted between two and nine times. This rearrangement joins TRBV12-3 or TRBV12-4 to TRBJ2-2; a weak D match, TRBD1 (6 bases). With 8 bases removed from V and 3 bases from J, the gap between germline ends came to 10 bases. This CDR3 has 13 residues. The CDR3 region is CASGGQHTGELFF. The CDR3 nucleotides are TGTGCCAGCGGTGGACAGCACACCGGGGAGCTGTTTTTT.

The CDR3 spells CASSARTGFEELFF. CDR3 in DNA: TGTGCCAGCAGCGCCAGGACAGGGTTCGAGGAGCTGTTTTTT. J is TRBJ2-2 and V is TRBV9, with 8 bases that match TRBD1. V was clipped by 3 bases and J by 10 bases; unmatched bases: 8. CDR3 length equals 14 residues. The V gene's germline CDR1 is SGDLS and CDR2 YYNGEE.

The genes are TRBV9 and TRBJ2-6, with D unclear. V was shortened by 0 bases and J by 1 base, with 8 bases between the two germline ends. The CDR3 is 16 amino acids. In germline, CDR1 is SGDLS, CDR2 YYNGEE. CDR3 loop: CASSVGTASGANVLTF. Written as DNA, the CDR3 is TGTGCCAGCAGCGTAGGTACAGCTTCTGGGGCCAACGTCCTGACTTTC.

The J gene is TRBJ1-2, the V gene TRBV2; D not certain. The V gene's germline CDR1 is SNHLY and CDR2 FYNNEI. Trimming took 0 bases from V and 4 from J, leaving 15 bases between them. The CDR3 sequence is 16 residues long. The CDR3 region is CASSEALRARSYGYTF. As DNA, the CDR3 is TGTGCCAGCAGTGAAGCGCTGAGGGCACGGAGCTATGGCTACACCTTC.

This clone has just one count. V is TRBV5-1 and J is TRBJ2-5, with 8 bases identical to TRBD1. The CDR3 sequence is 14 residues long. Losses at the gene ends were 3 bases for V and 2 bases for J; bases not matched to a gene: 3. From germline, CDR1 is SGHRS and CDR2 YFSETQ. CDR3 nucleotides: TGCGCCAGCAGCTCGACAGGGGATCAAGAGACCCAGTACTTC. The encoded protein is CASSSTGDQETQYF.

This chain uses TRBV7-5 with TRBJ1-1; the table names TRBD1, a call not compared with the DNA. TRBV7-5 is assigned pseudogene status. The CDR3 covers 16 residues. CDR3 DNA: TGTGCCAGAAGCTTAATGACAGGGGTTTGGATCACTGAAGCTTTCTTT. It is translated as CARSLMTGVWITEAFF.

The chain links TRBV9 to TRBJ2-1; D possibly corresponds to TRBD2 (6 bases). The CDR3 has 15 residues. Germline assignment: CDR1 SGDLS and CDR2 YYNGEE. V lost 4 bases to trimming and J lost 5 bases, with 16 bases between them. This CDR3 is CASSLGGTGDNEQFF. The CDR3 DNA follows: TGTGCCAGCAGCCTAGGCGGGACTGGGGACAATGAGCAGTTCTTC.